The rows below give T cell receptor beta chains drawn from one sample of a study of cytomegalovirus exposure and HLA in healthy donors. Using immunoSEQ multiplex PCR, the repertoire was profiled, and TCRdb retains in-frame clones only, with some absent. The sample has approximately 140,000 clones; 65% to 85% are singletons. Sequencing was performed on PBMCs. The receptor set was obtained from a man aged 18 to 30 in good health and CMV-seronegative. CDR3s include the opening cysteine and the closing phenylalanine or tryptophan. The D gene is left open where the match is weak. For some rows the clone size is stated as once, few or many, or as a class when expanded; others skip it.

clone_size: -
d_call: TRBD1
j_call: TRBJ2-7
v_call: TRBV5-4
cdr3_aa: CASSPGTGTPYEQYF
cdr3_nt: TGTGCCAGCAGCCCCGGGACAGGGACCCCCTACGAGCAGTACTTC

clone_size: -
d_call: TRBD1
j_call: TRBJ1-1
v_call: TRBV12-5
cdr3_aa: CASGLVRTGGRLAEAFF
cdr3_nt: TGTGCTAGTGGTTTGGTCCGAACAGGGGGCCGGTTGGCTGAAGCTTTCTTT

clone_size: -
d_call: TRBD1
j_call: TRBJ2-7
v_call: TRBV6-5
cdr3_aa: CASSGQGRNEQYF
cdr3_nt: TGTGCCAGCAGTGGACAGGGGAGGAACGAGCAGTACTTC

clone_size: -
d_call: -
j_call: TRBJ1-1
v_call: TRBV15
cdr3_aa: CATSRTGWEAFF
cdr3_nt: TGTGCCACCAGCAGAACCGGGTGGGAAGCTTTCTTT

clone_size: -
d_call: -
j_call: TRBJ1-1
v_call: TRBV6-5
cdr3_aa: CASSFEGYTEAFF
cdr3_nt: TGTGCCAGCAGTTTTGAGGGCTACACTGAAGCTTTCTTT

clone_size: -
d_call: TRBD1
j_call: TRBJ2-7
v_call: TRBV29-1
cdr3_aa: CSVEERRDRASEQYF
cdr3_nt: TGCAGCGTTGAAGAAAGAAGGGACAGGGCCAGCGAGCAGTACTTC

clone_size: -
d_call: -
j_call: TRBJ2-7
v_call: TRBV2
cdr3_aa: CASNPRQTSYEQYF
cdr3_nt: TGTGCCAGCAACCCTAGACAGACCTCCTACGAGCAGTACTTC

clone_size: -
d_call: -
j_call: TRBJ2-2
v_call: TRBV2
cdr3_aa: CASRRAGELFF
cdr3_nt: TGTGCCAGCAGACGGGCCGGGGAGCTGTTTTTT

clone_size: -
d_call: -
j_call: TRBJ1-6
v_call: TRBV5-1
cdr3_aa: CASSLRGGGGDNSPLHF
cdr3_nt: TGCGCCAGCAGCTTAAGGGGGGGCGGTGGAGATAATTCACCCCTCCACTTT

clone_size: few
d_call: TRBD1
j_call: TRBJ1-1
v_call: TRBV4-3
cdr3_aa: CASSQDNLGAGGTEAFF
cdr3_nt: TGCGCCAGCAGCCAAGATAACCTCGGGGCAGGGGGAACTGAAGCTTTCTTT

clone_size: -
d_call: TRBD2
j_call: TRBJ2-2
v_call: TRBV5-1
cdr3_aa: CASTPELADSNTGELFF
cdr3_nt: TGCGCCAGCACCCCTGAACTAGCGGACTCGAACACCGGGGAGCTGTTTTTT

clone_size: once
d_call: TRBD1
j_call: TRBJ2-2
v_call: TRBV5-1
cdr3_aa: CASRSGTGTTGELFF
cdr3_nt: TGCGCCAGCAGGTCCGGGACAGGTACCACCGGGGAGCTGTTTTTT

clone_size: -
d_call: -
j_call: TRBJ2-3
v_call: TRBV5-4
cdr3_aa: CASSLDREIDTQYF
cdr3_nt: TGTGCCAGCAGCTTGGACAGAGAAATAGATACGCAGTATTTT

clone_size: -
d_call: -
j_call: TRBJ1-5
v_call: TRBV7-2
cdr3_aa: CASSQQGFVPQHF
cdr3_nt: TGTGCCAGCAGTCAGCAGGGGTTTGTACCCCAGCATTTT

clone_size: few
d_call: TRBD1
j_call: TRBJ1-1
v_call: TRBV6-5
cdr3_aa: CASRREGRQGEAFF
cdr3_nt: TGTGCCAGCAGGCGAGAGGGCCGACAGGGTGAAGCTTTCTTT